This record covers a single T cell receptor (beta chain). Its antigen is currently unknown. These data come from a study of cytomegalovirus exposure and HLA in healthy donors. Study as a whole: HLA-typed donors contributed about 85 million unique TCRs, which were held in an early data release. Of some 410 genotyped donors, 81% grouped in the Caucasian-associated ancestry cluster.

Findings of the study overall: HLA restriction was apparent for most CMV-associated TCR beta chains in a later analysis.

The PCR used 60 Vbeta and 13 Jbeta primers. Libraries were prepared by immunoSEQ multiplex PCR; TCRdb keeps only in-frame clonotypes and omits some of them. Of around 100,000 clones listed, about 80% are singletons. V dropped 5 bases and J dropped 7; count of bases not matched to a gene: 6. Germline V CDR1 and CDR2: SEHNR, FQNEAQ (reference sequence). CDR3 size: 16 residues. The chain links TRBV7-9 to TRBJ2-2, with TRBD2 identical over 14 bases. The sequencing input was PBMCs. The source is a woman aged 25 to 39 in good health and CMV-seropositive. The CDR3 sequence: CASSKGLAGVLGELFF. The CDR3 nucleotides are TGTGCCAGCAGCAAGGGACTAGCGGGAGTTCTCGGGGAGCTGTTTTTT.